A selection of T cell receptor beta chains follows, all from one sample in a study of T cells in tumors after PD-1 blockade. Some clones are missing from TCRdb's copy, which holds only in-frame ones; the method was immunoSEQ multiplex PCR. The sample has some 1,900 clones; just under 70% are singletons. Sample: tumor tissue, taken before anti-PD-1 treatment. The source is a human donor with basal cell carcinoma. Both conserved end residues are part of each CDR3.

j_call,v_call,cdr3_aa
TRBJ2-1,TRBV4-3,CASSQGTGVNEQFF
TRBJ2-3,TRBV27,CASSHTGTGPDTQYF
TRBJ2-2,TRBV7-8,CASSLGVVVGTGELFF
TRBJ1-3,TRBV7-9,CASSLTRRGNTIYF
TRBJ1-1,TRBV7-8,CASSLPGGNTEAFF
TRBJ2-1,TRBV14,CASSRGGTGSYNEQFF
TRBJ2-7,TRBV5-1,CASSIGTQNYEQYF
TRBJ1-4,TRBV7-2,CASSLIGGNEKLFF
TRBJ2-7,TRBV6-2/TRBV6-3,CASSYPHYEQYF
TRBJ1-4,TRBV19,CASSIIQGTEKLFF
TRBJ1-3,TRBV19,CASSALPPQAASGNTIYF
TRBJ2-2,TRBV6-6,CASGLSYGELFF
TRBJ2-5,TRBV11-2,CASSTKMGWERRRETQYF
TRBJ2-5,TRBV5-4,CASSEGDGETQYF
TRBJ2-1,TRBV5-1,CASSLEGRNEQFF
TRBJ2-3,TRBV27,CASSLSKPADTQYF
TRBJ1-1,TRBV5-3,CARSLSGSSGRPRYTEAFF
TRBJ2-1,TRBV18,CASSPGGNEQFF
TRBJ2-2,TRBV15,CATSLIQPGELFF
TRBJ2-7,TRBV5-5,CASSSLYEQYF
TRBJ1-2,TRBV18,CASSPQGYGYTF
TRBJ1-1,TRBV28,CASRSRRNSMNTEAFF
TRBJ2-3,TRBV20-1,CSASPSGSVIIGTDTQYF
TRBJ2-1,TRBV29-1,CSVEDGGKQFF
TRBJ2-4,TRBV7-2,CASSRDLAKNIQYF
TRBJ1-2,TRBV6-2/TRBV6-3,CASSYSTQAYGYTF
TRBJ2-1,TRBV5-1,CASSMGLLFDLNEQFF
TRBJ2-3,TRBV14,CASSAKTGFADTQYF
TRBJ1-4,TRBV5-1,CASSLRQGGEKLFF
TRBJ2-7,TRBV18,CASSPAGTSGRPYEQYF
TRBJ2-1,TRBV10-3,CAISGPTGGGDNEQFF